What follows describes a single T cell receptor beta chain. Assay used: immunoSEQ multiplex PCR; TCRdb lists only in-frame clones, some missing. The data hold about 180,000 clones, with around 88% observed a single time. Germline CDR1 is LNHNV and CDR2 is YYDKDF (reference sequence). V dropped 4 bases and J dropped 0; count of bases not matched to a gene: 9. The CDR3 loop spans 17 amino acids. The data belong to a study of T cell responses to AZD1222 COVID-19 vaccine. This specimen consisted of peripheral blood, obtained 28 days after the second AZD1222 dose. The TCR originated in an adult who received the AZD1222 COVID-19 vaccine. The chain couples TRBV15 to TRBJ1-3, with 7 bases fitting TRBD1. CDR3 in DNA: TGTGCCACCAGCACGTCCGGGACAGTGAGCTCTGGAAACACCATATATTTT. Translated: CATSTSGTVSSGNTIYF.